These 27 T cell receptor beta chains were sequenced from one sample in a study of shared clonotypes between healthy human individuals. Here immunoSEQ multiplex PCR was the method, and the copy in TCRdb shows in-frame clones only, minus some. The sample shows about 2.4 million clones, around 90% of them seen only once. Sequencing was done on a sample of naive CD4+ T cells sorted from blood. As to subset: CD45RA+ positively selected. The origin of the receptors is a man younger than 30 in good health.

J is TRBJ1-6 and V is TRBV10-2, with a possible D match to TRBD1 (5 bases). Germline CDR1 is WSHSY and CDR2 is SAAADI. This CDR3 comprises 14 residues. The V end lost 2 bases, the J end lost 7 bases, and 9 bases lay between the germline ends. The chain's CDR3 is CASSEMQGNSPLHF. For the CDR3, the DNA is TGCGCCAGCAGTGAGATGCAGGGAAATTCACCCCTCCACTTT.

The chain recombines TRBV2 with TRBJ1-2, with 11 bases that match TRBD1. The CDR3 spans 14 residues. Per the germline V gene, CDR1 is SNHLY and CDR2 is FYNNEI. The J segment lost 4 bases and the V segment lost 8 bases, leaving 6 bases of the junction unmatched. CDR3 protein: CASSDRGRVYGYTF. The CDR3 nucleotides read TGTGCCAGCTCGGACAGGGGGCGCGTCTATGGCTACACCTTC.

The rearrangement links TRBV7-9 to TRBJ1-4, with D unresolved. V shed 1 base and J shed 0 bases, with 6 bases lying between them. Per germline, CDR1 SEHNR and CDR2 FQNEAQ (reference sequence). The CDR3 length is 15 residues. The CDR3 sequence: CASSLDDTTNEKLFF. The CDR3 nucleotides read TGTGCCAGCAGCTTAGATGACACAACTAATGAAAAACTGTTTTTT.

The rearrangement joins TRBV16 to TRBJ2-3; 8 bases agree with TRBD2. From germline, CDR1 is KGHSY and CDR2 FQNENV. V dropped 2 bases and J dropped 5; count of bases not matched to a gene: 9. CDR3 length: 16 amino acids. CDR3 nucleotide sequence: TGTGCCAGCAGCCAACGACAGCGGGAGTTCAAAGATACGCAGTATTTT. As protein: CASSQRQREFKDTQYF.

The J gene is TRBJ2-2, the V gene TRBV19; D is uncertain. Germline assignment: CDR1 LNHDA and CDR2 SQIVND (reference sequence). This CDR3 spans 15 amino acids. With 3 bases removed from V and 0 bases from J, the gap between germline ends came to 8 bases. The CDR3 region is CASSILQTNTGELFF. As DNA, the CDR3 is TGTGCCAGTAGTATTCTGCAGACGAACACCGGGGAGCTGTTTTTT.

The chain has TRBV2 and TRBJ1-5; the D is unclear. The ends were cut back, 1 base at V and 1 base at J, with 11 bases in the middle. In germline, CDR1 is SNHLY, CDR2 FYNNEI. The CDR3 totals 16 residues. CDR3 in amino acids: CASSEGVVNSNQPQHF. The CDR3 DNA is TGTGCCAGCAGTGAAGGAGTCGTCAACAGCAATCAGCCCCAGCATTTT.

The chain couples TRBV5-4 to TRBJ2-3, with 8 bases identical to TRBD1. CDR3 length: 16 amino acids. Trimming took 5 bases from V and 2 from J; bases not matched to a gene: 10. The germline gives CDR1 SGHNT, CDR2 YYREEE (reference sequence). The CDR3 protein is CASSRPGQEATDTQYF. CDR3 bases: TGTGCCAGCAGTCGGCCGGGACAGGAAGCCACAGATACGCAGTATTTT.

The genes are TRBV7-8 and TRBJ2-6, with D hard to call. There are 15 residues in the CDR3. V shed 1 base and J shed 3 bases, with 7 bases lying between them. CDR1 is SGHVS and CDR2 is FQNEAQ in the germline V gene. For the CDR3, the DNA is TGTGCCAGCAGCTTAGTTAACGGTGGGGCCAACGTCCTGACTTTC. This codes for CASSLVNGGANVLTF.

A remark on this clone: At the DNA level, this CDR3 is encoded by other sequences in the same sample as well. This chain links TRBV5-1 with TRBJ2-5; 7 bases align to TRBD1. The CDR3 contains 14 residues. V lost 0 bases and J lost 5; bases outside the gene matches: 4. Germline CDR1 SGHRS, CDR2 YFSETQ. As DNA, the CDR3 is TGCGCCAGCAGCTTGGAAGGGGGACAGGAGACCCAGTACTTC. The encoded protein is CASSLEGGQETQYF.

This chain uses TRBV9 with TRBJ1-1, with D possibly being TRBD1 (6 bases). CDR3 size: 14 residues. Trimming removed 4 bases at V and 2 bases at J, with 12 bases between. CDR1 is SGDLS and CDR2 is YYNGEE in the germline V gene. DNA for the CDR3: TGTGCCAGCAGCACCAGGGGTACTAACACTGAAGCTTTCTTT. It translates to CASSTRGTNTEAFF.

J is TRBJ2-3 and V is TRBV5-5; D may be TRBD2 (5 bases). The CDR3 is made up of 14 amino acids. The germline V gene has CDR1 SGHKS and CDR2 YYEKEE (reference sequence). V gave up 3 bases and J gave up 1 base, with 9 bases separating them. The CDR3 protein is CASSWRQGTDTQYF. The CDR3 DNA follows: TGTGCCAGCAGCTGGAGGCAGGGCACAGATACGCAGTATTTT.

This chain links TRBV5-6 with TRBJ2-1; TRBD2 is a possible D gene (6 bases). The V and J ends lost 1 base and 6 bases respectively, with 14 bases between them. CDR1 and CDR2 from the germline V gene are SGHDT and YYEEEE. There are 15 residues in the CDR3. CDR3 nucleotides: TGTGCCAGCAGCTTGAGGACTACCGACATCAATGAGCAGTTCTTC. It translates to CASSLRTTDINEQFF.

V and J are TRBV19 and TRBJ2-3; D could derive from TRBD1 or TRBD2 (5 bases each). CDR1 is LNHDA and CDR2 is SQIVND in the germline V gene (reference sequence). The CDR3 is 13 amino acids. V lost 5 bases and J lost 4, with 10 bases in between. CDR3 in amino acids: CASSGGLSDTQYF. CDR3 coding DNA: TGTGCCAGTAGTGGGGGATTGTCAGATACGCAGTATTTT.

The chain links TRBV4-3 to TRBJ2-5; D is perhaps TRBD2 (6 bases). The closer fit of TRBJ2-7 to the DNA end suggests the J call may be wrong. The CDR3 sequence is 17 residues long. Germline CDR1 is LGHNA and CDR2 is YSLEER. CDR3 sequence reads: CASSQGAGPLSSYEQYF. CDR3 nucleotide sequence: TGCGCCAGCAGCCAGGGTGCGGGACCTCTAAGCTCCTACGAGCAGTACTTC.

CDR3 amino acids: CASRPNGGEQFF. The DNA for the CDR3 is TGTGCCAGCAGACCTAATGGGGGTGAGCAGTTCTTC. The V gene is TRBV27, the J gene TRBJ2-1, with D perhaps matching TRBD1 or TRBD2 (5 bases each). The CDR3 consists of 12 residues. Trimming stripped 6 bases from V and 9 bases from J, with 12 bases between. Germline CDR1 and CDR2: MNHEY and SMNVEV (reference sequence).

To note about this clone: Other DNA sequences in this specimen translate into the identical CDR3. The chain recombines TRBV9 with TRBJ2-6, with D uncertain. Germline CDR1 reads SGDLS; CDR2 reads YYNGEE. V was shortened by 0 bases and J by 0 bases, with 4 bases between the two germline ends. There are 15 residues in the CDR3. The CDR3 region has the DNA TGTGCCAGCAGCGTAGGCGTCTCTGGGGCCAACGTCCTGACTTTC. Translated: CASSVGVSGANVLTF. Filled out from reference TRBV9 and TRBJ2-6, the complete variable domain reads DSGVTQTPKHLITATGQRVTLRCSPRSGDLSVYWYQQSLDQGLQFLIQYYNGEERAKGNILERFSAQQFPDLHSELNLSSLELGDSALYFCASSVGVSGANVLTFGAGSRLTVL.

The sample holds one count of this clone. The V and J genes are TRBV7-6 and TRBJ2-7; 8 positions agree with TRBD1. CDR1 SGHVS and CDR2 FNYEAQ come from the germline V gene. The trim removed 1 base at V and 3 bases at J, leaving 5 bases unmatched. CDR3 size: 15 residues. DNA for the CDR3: TGTGCCAGCAGCTTAGTGGACAGGGCTGGCTACGAGCAGTACTTC. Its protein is CASSLVDRAGYEQYF. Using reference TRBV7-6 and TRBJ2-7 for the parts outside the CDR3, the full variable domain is GAGVSQSPRYKVTKRGQDVALRCDPISGHVSLYWYRQALGQGPEFLTYFNYEAQQDKSGLPNDRFSAERPEGSISTLTIQRTEQRDSAMYRCASSLVDRAGYEQYFGPGTRLTVT.

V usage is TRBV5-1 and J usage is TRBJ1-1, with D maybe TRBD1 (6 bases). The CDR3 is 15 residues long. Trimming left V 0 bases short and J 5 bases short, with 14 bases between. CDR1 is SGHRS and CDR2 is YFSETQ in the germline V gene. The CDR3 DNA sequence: TGCGCCAGCAGCTTGGCGGCGGGGGCGCGGACTGAAGCTTTCTTT. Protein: CASSLAAGARTEAFF.

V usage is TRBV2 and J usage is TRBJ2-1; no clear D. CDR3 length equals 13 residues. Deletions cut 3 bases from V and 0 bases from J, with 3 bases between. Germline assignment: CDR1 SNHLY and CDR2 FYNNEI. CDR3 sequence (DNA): TGTGCCAGCAGTGACCACTCCTACAATGAGCAGTTCTTC. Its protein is CASSDHSYNEQFF.

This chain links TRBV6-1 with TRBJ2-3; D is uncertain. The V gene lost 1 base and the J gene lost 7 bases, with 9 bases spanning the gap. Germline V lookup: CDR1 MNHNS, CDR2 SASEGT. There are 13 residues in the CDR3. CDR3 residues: CASSEVRWYTQYF. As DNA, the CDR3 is TGTGCCAGCAGTGAAGTGAGGTGGTATACGCAGTATTTT.

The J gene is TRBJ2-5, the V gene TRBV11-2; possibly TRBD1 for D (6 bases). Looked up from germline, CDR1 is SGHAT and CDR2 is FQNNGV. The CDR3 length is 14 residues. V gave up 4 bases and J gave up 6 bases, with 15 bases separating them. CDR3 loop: CASSSTQGRQTQYF. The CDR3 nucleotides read TGTGCCAGCAGCTCTACCCAGGGGCGCCAGACCCAGTACTTC.

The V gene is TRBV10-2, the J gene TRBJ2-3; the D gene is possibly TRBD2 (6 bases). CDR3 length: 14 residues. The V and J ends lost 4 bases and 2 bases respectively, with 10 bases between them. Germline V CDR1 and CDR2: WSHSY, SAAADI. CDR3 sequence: CASSVGGATDTQYF. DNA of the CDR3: TGCGCCAGCAGTGTCGGGGGAGCCACAGATACGCAGTATTTT.

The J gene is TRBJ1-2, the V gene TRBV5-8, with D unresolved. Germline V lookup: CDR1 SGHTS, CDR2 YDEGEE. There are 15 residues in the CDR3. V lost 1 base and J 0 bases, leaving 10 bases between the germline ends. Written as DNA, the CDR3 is TGTGCCAGCAGCTTGACATTGAAATCTAACTATGGCTACACCTTC. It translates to CASSLTLKSNYGYTF.

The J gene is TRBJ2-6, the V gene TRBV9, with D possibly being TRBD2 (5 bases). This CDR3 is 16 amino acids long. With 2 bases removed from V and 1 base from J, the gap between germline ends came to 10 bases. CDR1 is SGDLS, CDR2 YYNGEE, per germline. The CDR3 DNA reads TGTGCCAGCAGCGTCCTAGGAGGTTCTGGGGCCAACGTCCTGACTTTC. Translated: CASSVLGGSGANVLTF.

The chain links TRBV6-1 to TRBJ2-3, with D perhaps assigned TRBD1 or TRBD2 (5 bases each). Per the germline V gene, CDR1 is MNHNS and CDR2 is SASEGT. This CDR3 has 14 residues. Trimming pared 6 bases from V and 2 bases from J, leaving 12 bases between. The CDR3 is CASRPGRTTDTQYF. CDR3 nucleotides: TGTGCCAGCAGACCGGGACGGACCACAGATACGCAGTATTTT.

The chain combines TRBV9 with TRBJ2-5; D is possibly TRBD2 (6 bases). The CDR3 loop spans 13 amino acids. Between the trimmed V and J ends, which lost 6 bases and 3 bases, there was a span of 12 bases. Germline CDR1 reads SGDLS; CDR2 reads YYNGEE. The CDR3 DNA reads TGTGCCAGCAACGTCGGGGGTAAAGAGACCCAGTACTTC. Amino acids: CASNVGGKETQYF.

The CDR3 DNA follows: TGTGCCAGCAGCACACTGACCCCAACTAATGAAAAACTGTTTTTT. Translated, it gives CASSTLTPTNEKLFF. This rearrangement joins TRBV7-9 to TRBJ1-4; the D is unclear. The germline V and J ends were trimmed by 5 bases and 0 bases, with 10 bases remaining between them. The CDR3 runs to 15 residues. CDR1 is SEHNR, CDR2 FQNEAQ, per germline (reference sequence).